The T cell receptor beta chain described here comes from a study of vaccination and CD4 T cells after COVID-19. The Oncomine TCR Beta short-read assay sequenced DNA from cultured CD4+ T cells. TCRdb independently ran MiXCR on the PCR reads; one entry per CDR3 protein. The sample has nearly 20,000 distinct CDR3 sequences, over 60% seen once. This sample's treatment: roughly 11-day PBMC culture with coronavirus spike peptide pools or control peptides (ViraFEST assay). A few counts support this clonotype. Its specificity is unknown. General observations from the study: Only post-vaccination samples contained a median roughly 90% of the reactive clones in convalescent patients.

The germline V and J ends were trimmed by 7 bases and 5 bases, with 27 bases remaining between them. This CDR3 has 17 amino acids. Germline CDR1 and CDR2: SGHVS and FNYEAQ. The source is a human donor who received a COVID-19 vaccine. Material: CD4+ T cells from blood, cultured in vitro, obtained after SARS-CoV-2 vaccination. This chain links TRBV7-6 with TRBJ2-7; weak D call: TRBD2 (6 bases). In DNA form, the CDR3 reads TGTGCCAGCAACCCACCGACTAGTCGGTGTTCTCCCCACGAGCAGTACTTC. Amino acid sequence: CASNPPTSRCSPHEQYF.